Reported below is one TCR beta chain. Antigen specificity is unknown. This sample is part of a study of T cell responses to AZD1222 COVID-19 vaccine. Looking at the study overall: Doses given second, at about 4 or about 12 weeks, were pooled.

The data were produced by immunoSEQ multiplex PCR, yet TCRdb's version contains in-frame clones alone and is incomplete. The table lists around 120,000 clones, approximately 84% of them singletons, with roughly 10% in the top ten. The CDR3 is made up of 15 amino acids. Germline assignment: CDR1 LNHDA and CDR2 SQIVND (reference sequence). V was pared by 4 bases and J by 6 bases, with 16 bases between. Findings of the study overall: Donors in the cohort were predominantly white British and more often female, and clonal diversity was possibly underestimated. When two AZD1222 doses had been given, Spike-specific TCR breadth and depth rose.

V and J are TRBV19 and TRBJ1-3, with D possibly TRBD1 on 5 matching bases. This specimen consisted of peripheral blood, obtained on day 0 of AZD1222 vaccination. The TCR was taken from an adult in good health. DNA for the CDR3: TGTGCCAGTAGTAGCCTCTATCCGGGGGAAAACACCATATATTTT. Translating it yields CASSSLYPGENTIYF.